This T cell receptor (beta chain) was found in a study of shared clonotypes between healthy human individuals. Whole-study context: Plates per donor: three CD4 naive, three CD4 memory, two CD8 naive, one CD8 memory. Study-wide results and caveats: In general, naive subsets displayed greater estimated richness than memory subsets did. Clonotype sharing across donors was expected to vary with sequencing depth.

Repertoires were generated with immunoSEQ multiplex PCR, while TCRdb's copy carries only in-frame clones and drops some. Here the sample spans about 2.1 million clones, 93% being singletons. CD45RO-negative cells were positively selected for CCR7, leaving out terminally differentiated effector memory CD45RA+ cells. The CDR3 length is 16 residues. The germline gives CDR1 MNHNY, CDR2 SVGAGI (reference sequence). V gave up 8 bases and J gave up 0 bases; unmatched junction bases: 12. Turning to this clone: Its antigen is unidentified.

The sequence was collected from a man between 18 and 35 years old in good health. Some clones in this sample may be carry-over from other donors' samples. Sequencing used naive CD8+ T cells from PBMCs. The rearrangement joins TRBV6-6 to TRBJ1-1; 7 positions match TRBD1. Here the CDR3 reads CASPGQKGTMNTEAFF. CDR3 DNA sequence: TGTGCCAGCCCGGGACAGAAGGGCACCATGAACACTGAAGCTTTCTTT.